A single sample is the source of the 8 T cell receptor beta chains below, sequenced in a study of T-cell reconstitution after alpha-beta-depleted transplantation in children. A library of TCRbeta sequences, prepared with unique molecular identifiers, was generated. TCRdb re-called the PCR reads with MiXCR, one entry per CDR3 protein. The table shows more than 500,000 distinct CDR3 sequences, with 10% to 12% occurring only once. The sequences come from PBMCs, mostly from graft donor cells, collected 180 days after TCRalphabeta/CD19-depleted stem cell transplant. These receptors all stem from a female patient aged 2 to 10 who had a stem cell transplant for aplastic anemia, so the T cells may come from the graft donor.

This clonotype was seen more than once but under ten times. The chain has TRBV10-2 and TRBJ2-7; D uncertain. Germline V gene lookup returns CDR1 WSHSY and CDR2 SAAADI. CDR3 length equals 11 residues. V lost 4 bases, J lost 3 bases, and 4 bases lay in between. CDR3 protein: CASSGVYEQYF. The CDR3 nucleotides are TGCGCCAGCAGTGGGGTCTACGAGCAGTACTTC.

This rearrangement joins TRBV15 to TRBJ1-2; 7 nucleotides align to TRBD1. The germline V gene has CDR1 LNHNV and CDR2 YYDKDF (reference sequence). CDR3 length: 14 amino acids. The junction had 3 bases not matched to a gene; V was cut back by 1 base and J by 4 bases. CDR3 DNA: TGTGCCACCAGCAGAGGGGACAGTTCCTATGGCTACACCTTC. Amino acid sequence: CATSRGDSSYGYTF.

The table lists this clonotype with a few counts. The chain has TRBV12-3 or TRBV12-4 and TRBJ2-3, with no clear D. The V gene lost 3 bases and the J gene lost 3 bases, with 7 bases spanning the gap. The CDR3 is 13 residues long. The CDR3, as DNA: TGTGCCAGCAGTTTTTTGTTTACAGATACGCAGTATTTT. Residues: CASSFLFTDTQYF.

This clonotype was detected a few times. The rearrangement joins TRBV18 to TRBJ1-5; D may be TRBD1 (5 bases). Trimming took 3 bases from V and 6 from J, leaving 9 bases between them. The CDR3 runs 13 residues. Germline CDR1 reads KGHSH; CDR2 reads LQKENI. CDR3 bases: TGTGCCAGCTCACCCGACAGATTTCAGCCCCAGCATTTT. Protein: CASSPDRFQPQHF.

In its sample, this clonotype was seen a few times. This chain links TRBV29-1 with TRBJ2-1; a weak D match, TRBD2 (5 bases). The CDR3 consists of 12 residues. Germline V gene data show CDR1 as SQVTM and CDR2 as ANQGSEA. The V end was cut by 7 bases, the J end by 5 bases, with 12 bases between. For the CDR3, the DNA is TGCAGCGGAAGCGGCTGGGACAATGAGCAGTTCTTC. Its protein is CSGSGWDNEQFF.

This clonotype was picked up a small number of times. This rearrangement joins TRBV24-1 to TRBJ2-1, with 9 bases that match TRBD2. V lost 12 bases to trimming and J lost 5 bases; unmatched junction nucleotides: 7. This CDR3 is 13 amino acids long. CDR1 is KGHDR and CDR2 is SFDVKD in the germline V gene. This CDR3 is CAARASGDNEQFF. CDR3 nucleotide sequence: TGTGCCGCCCGGGCTAGCGGGGACAATGAGCAGTTCTTC.

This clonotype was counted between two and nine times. The CDR3 bases are TGTGCCAGCAGCCAAGATAGGAGGAGGGCGCCAAGGGGGCCCCTCCACTTT. This encodes CASSQDRRRAPRGPLHF. This chain links TRBV14 with TRBJ1-6, with D possibly TRBD1 on 6 matching bases. V lost 0 bases, J lost 13 bases, and 22 bases lay in between. The CDR3 runs 17 residues. CDR1 is SGHDN and CDR2 is FVKESK in the germline V gene.

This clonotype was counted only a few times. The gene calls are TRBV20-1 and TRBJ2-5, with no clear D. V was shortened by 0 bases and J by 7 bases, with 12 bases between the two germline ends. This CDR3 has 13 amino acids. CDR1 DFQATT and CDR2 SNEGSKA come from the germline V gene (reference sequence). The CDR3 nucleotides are TGCAGTGCTAGAGAATACTCCCCGGGGACCCAGTACTTC. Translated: CSAREYSPGTQYF.